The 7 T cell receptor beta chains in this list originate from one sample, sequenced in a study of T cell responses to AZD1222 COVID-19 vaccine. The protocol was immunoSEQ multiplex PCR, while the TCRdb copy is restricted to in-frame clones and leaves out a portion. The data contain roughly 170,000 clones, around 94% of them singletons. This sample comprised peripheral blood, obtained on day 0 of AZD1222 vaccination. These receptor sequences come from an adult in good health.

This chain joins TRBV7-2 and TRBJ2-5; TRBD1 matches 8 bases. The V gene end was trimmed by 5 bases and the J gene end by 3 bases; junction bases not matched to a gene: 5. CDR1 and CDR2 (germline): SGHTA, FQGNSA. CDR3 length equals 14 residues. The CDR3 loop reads CASSKLTGEETQYF. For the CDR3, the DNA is TGTGCCAGCAGCAAACTGACAGGGGAAGAGACCCAGTACTTC.

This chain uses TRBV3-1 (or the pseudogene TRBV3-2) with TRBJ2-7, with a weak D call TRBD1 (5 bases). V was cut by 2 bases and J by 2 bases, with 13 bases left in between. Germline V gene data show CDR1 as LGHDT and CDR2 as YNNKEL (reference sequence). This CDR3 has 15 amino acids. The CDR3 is CASSQLHRLTYEQYF. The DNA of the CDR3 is TGTGCCAGCAGCCAATTACACAGGCTTACCTACGAGCAGTACTTC.

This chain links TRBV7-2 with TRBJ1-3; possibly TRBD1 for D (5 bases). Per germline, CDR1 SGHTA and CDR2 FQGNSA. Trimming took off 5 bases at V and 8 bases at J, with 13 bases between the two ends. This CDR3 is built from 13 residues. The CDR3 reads CASSRRGADTIYF. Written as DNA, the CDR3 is TGTGCCAGCAGCCGCAGAGGGGCGGACACCATATATTTT.

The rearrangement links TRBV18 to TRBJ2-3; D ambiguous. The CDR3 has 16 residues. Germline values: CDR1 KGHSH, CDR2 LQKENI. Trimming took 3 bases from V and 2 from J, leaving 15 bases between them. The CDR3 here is CASSPLSRRYTDTQYF. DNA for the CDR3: TGTGCCAGCTCACCGTTGAGCAGACGTTACACAGATACGCAGTATTTT.

In DNA, the CDR3 is TGCGCCAGCAGCTCGCTGACAGAGCCGACGGATGGCTACACCTTC. This codes for CASSSLTEPTDGYTF. The chain uses TRBV5-1 and TRBJ1-2; D possibly corresponds to TRBD1 (5 bases). Germline loops: CDR1 SGHRS, CDR2 YFSETQ. The CDR3 is made up of 15 amino acids. Trimming shortened V by 3 bases and J by 6 bases, and 18 bases separated the two germline ends.

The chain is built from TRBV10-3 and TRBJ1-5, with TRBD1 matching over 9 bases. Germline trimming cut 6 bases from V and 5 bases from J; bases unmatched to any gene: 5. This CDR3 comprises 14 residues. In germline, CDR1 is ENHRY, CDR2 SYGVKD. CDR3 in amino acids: CAIRGTGLDQPQHF. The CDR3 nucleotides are TGTGCCATCAGGGGGACAGGGCTCGATCAGCCCCAGCATTTT.

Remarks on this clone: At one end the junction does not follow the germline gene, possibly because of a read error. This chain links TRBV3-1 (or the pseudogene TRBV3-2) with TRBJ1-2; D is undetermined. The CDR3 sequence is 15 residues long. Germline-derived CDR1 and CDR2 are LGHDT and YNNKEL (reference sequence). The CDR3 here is CASSHYNFLGSLLLF. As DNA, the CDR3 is TGTGCCAGCAGCCATTATAACTTTCTCGGATCCTTGCTACTCTTC.